Presented here are 5 T cell receptor beta chains from one specimen sequenced in a study of T cells after posttransplantation cyclophosphamide. Only in-frame clones appear in the TCRdb table, and some are missing; sequencing was by immunoSEQ multiplex PCR. There are around 10,000 clones in the sample; 85% occur only once, and just over 15% lies in the top ten. Cyclophosphamide on days +3 and +4 followed busulfan-fludarabine conditioning and a marrow graft. The material sequenced was PBMCs, taken 1755 days after allogeneic stem cell transplant with posttransplant cyclophosphamide. These receptors originate from a female patient aged 45-65 years who received an allogeneic stem cell transplant from a related donor, was CMV-positive, and had no GVHD. The graft donor may be the source of some T cells.

The chain carries TRBV30 and TRBJ1-4, with D uncertain. V was cut by 0 bases and J by 0 bases, with 11 bases left in between. There are 16 residues in the CDR3. Germline V gene lookup returns CDR1 GTSNPN and CDR2 SVGIG (reference sequence). CDR3 DNA: TGTGCCTGGAGTGTCCATCAGGAAACAACTAATGAAAAACTGTTTTTT. Translation: CAWSVHQETTNEKLFF.

This chain links TRBV6-5 with TRBJ1-1, with D tentatively TRBD1 (6 bases). The CDR3 runs to 14 residues. Trimming shortened V by 5 bases and J by 1 base, and 11 bases separated the two germline ends. Germline V gives CDR1 MNHEY, CDR2 SVGAGI. This chain's CDR3 is CASSTRGGNTEAFF. CDR3 DNA sequence: TGTGCCAGCAGTACTCGAGGGGGGAACACTGAAGCTTTCTTT.

The sample holds a few counts of this clone. DNA of the CDR3: TGTGCCAGCAGCTTACGGCAGCAGAGGTTGGAGACCCAGTACTTC. The encoded protein is CASSLRQQRLETQYF. The chain has TRBV7-8 and TRBJ2-5; D ambiguous. The CDR3 spans 15 residues. The V gene's germline CDR1 is SGHVS and CDR2 FQNEAQ. V was shortened by 2 bases and J by 5 bases, with 15 bases between the two germline ends.

This sequence joins TRBV6-5 and TRBJ1-1, with D unclear. CDR1 MNHEY and CDR2 SVGAGI come from the germline V gene. The V and J ends lost 2 bases and 1 base respectively, with 14 bases between them. This CDR3 spans 16 amino acids. CDR3 DNA sequence: TGTGCCAGCAGTTACGGGTGGGCGCGGGGGAACACTGAAGCTTTCTTT. Its translation: CASSYGWARGNTEAFF.

This clone was observed a few times. The chain joins TRBV19 to TRBJ1-2; no clear D. The V gene's germline CDR1 is LNHDA and CDR2 SQIVND (reference sequence). This CDR3 has 15 residues. Trimming took off 4 bases at V and 6 bases at J, with 18 bases between the two ends. CDR3 DNA sequence: TGTGCCAGTAGTAAACTGAACAGCTGGGGAGATGGCTACACCTTC. Protein: CASSKLNSWGDGYTF.